The 2 T cell receptor beta chains below come from one sample, sequenced in a study of blood T cell repertoires in COVID-19. This table comes from immunoSEQ multiplex PCR, and its TCRdb copy is limited to in-frame clones, with some not included. The sample contains fewer than 250,000 clones, roughly 86% of which appear only once. Sequenced input: PBMCs or T cells enriched from blood (not recorded which). The receptors were gathered from a woman in her 30s with acute COVID-19.

This rearrangement joins TRBV5-4 to TRBJ2-7, with D hard to call. The V gene lost 2 bases and the J gene lost 3 bases, with 12 bases spanning the gap. Looked up from germline, CDR1 is SGHNT and CDR2 is YYREEE (reference sequence). The CDR3 spans 14 residues. The CDR3 protein is CASSFYSTNYEQYF. The CDR3 nucleotides read TGTGCCAGCAGCTTTTACAGTACCAACTACGAGCAGTACTTC.

The V call is TRBV7-9, the J call TRBJ1-1; D is ambiguous. Trimming left V 3 bases short and J 8 bases short, with 7 bases between. The germline CDR1 and CDR2 sequences are SEHNR and FQNEAQ (reference sequence). The CDR3 spans 11 residues. The DNA of the CDR3 is TGTGCCAGCAGCTTCATGTCCGAAGCTTTCTTT. Translated, it gives CASSFMSEAFF.